A selection of T cell receptor beta chains follows, all from one sample in a study of blood T cell repertoires in COVID-19. This table comes from immunoSEQ multiplex PCR, and its TCRdb copy is limited to in-frame clones, with some not included. The sample includes 200,000 to 250,000 clones, 86% seen only once; the top ten take 6.2%. The sample was peripheral blood. The receptors come from a man aged 55 to 69 with acute or convalescent COVID-19. The conserved cysteine and the conserved F or W are not part of the CDR3 here.

v_call: TRBV6-5
j_call: TRBJ1-2
cdr3_aa: ASSYHRDRANYGYT

v_call: TRBV5-1
j_call: TRBJ1-3
cdr3_aa: ASSLATGIGGNTIY

v_call: TRBV28
j_call: TRBJ1-2
cdr3_aa: ASSSPPLRTGVEPNYGYT

v_call: TRBV24-1
j_call: TRBJ2-3
cdr3_aa: ATSDQGLAGGLRYTDTQY

v_call: TRBV5-1
j_call: TRBJ2-7
cdr3_aa: ASSLSGTGHYEQY

v_call: TRBV7-7
j_call: TRBJ1-5
cdr3_aa: ASSLAEAMEDQPQH

v_call: TRBV7-3
j_call: TRBJ1-1
cdr3_aa: ASSQSGQGSAAEAF

v_call: TRBV12-3/TRBV12-4
j_call: TRBJ1-6
cdr3_aa: ASTSEGNSPLH

v_call: TRBV28
j_call: TRBJ2-3
cdr3_aa: ASSLGDRVSPDTQY

v_call: TRBV7-8
j_call: TRBJ2-1
cdr3_aa: ASSLDGTLVEQF

v_call: TRBV7-2
j_call: TRBJ1-2
cdr3_aa: ASSLSARGAGGDYGYT

v_call: TRBV24-1
j_call: TRBJ2-1
cdr3_aa: ATSDLRRGHEQF

v_call: TRBV4-2
j_call: TRBJ1-2
cdr3_aa: ASSQDMIGPGSTNYGYT

v_call: TRBV19
j_call: TRBJ2-3
cdr3_aa: ASSDDRVGTDTQY

v_call: TRBV2
j_call: TRBJ1-4
cdr3_aa: ASSDAGGPHAAEKLF

v_call: TRBV28
j_call: TRBJ2-7
cdr3_aa: ASSWQTPTSQY

v_call: TRBV7-3
j_call: TRBJ1-2
cdr3_aa: ASSLNRDRNGYT

v_call: TRBV5-5
j_call: TRBJ1-6
cdr3_aa: ASSLLRQGLWISPLH

v_call: TRBV6-1
j_call: TRBJ1-4
cdr3_aa: ASSEVAGVKLF

v_call: TRBV7-2
j_call: TRBJ2-3
cdr3_aa: ASSLVSGRVTDTQY

v_call: TRBV5-1
j_call: TRBJ1-2
cdr3_aa: ASSFGQGVNYGYT

v_call: TRBV9
j_call: TRBJ2-2
cdr3_aa: ASSAPPGRYTGELF

v_call: TRBV24-1
j_call: TRBJ1-1
cdr3_aa: ATSGWTVKNTEAF

v_call: TRBV29-1
j_call: TRBJ2-7
cdr3_aa: SVLSRGSTYEQY

v_call: TRBV6-1
j_call: TRBJ1-1
cdr3_aa: ASSDQGGLSEAF

v_call: TRBV7-6
j_call: TRBJ2-7
cdr3_aa: ASSLVTGGSEQY

v_call: TRBV13
j_call: TRBJ2-7
cdr3_aa: ASSSGLALSWEQY

v_call: TRBV9
j_call: TRBJ2-1
cdr3_aa: ASSVAPLARSRGPYNEQF

v_call: TRBV13
j_call: TRBJ2-7
cdr3_aa: ASSFLVGRWSDSPYEQY

v_call: TRBV5-1
j_call: TRBJ1-4
cdr3_aa: ASSSGQPTNEKLF

v_call: TRBV19
j_call: TRBJ2-7
cdr3_aa: ASSTRQGGYEQY

v_call: TRBV5-8
j_call: TRBJ2-2
cdr3_aa: ASSTRLAARGELF

v_call: TRBV6-6
j_call: TRBJ2-5
cdr3_aa: ASSRPGLAGGAGETQY

v_call: TRBV27
j_call: TRBJ2-7
cdr3_aa: ASSSSTRFGQVGSYEQY

v_call: TRBV25-1
j_call: TRBJ2-1
cdr3_aa: ASSDVWGDNEQF

v_call: TRBV7-9
j_call: TRBJ2-7
cdr3_aa: ASSWTGYEQY

v_call: TRBV11-2
j_call: TRBJ2-3
cdr3_aa: ASSLMGAETDTQY

v_call: TRBV21-1
j_call: TRBJ2-7
cdr3_aa: AIQQGTGGVYEQY

v_call: TRBV7-2
j_call: TRBJ2-2
cdr3_aa: ASSRRQGANTGELF

v_call: TRBV28
j_call: TRBJ1-5
cdr3_aa: ASSRGGQPQH

v_call: TRBV7-9
j_call: TRBJ2-1
cdr3_aa: ASSLSYSGGNEQF

v_call: TRBV18
j_call: TRBJ1-4
cdr3_aa: ASSSTGGNEKLF

v_call: TRBV25-1
j_call: TRBJ1-1
cdr3_aa: ASSRGQGGNTEAF

v_call: TRBV5-1
j_call: TRBJ2-2
cdr3_aa: ASSQGPGQGITGELF

v_call: TRBV6-2/TRBV6-3
j_call: TRBJ1-5
cdr3_aa: ASSYISGNQPQH

v_call: TRBV7-2
j_call: TRBJ2-7
cdr3_aa: ASSLIPWDRSYEQY

v_call: TRBV28
j_call: TRBJ1-2
cdr3_aa: ASSLEGAYYGYT

v_call: TRBV6-5
j_call: TRBJ2-5
cdr3_aa: ASGRGDPETQY

v_call: TRBV6-5
j_call: TRBJ1-2
cdr3_aa: ASSYSGTGLGYT

v_call: TRBV28
j_call: TRBJ2-2
cdr3_aa: ASTGGRPPFNTGELF

v_call: TRBV11-3
j_call: TRBJ2-3
cdr3_aa: ASSLGRQVATDTQY

v_call: TRBV19
j_call: TRBJ1-6
cdr3_aa: ASSIRGRGRTVPYNSPLH

v_call: TRBV9
j_call: TRBJ2-7
cdr3_aa: ASSVGQGTYEQY

v_call: TRBV7-8
j_call: TRBJ2-3
cdr3_aa: ASSFWRGLGADTQY

v_call: TRBV27
j_call: TRBJ2-7
cdr3_aa: ASSRLLTGTPYEQY

v_call: TRBV5-5
j_call: TRBJ2-3
cdr3_aa: ASSFRQGADTDTQY